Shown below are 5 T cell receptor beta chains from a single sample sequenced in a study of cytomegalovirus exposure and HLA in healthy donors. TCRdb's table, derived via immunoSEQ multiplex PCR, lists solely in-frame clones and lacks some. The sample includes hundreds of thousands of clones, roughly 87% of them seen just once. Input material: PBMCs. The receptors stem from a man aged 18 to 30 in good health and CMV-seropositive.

In DNA, the CDR3 is TGTGCCAGCAGCTTAGGTTTTATGCAAGAGACCCAGTACTTC. As protein: CASSLGFMQETQYF. V usage is TRBV11-2 and J usage is TRBJ2-5; D is unclear. V was shortened by 1 base and J by 2 bases, with 8 bases between the two germline ends. This CDR3 has 14 amino acids. Per the germline V gene, CDR1 is SGHAT and CDR2 is FQNNGV.

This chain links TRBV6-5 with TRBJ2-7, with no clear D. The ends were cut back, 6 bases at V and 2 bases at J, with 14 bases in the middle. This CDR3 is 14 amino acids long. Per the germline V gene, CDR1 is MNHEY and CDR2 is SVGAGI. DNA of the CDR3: TGTGCCAGCAGCCCTGCCGGCAGAGCCTACGAGCAGTACTTC. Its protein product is CASSPAGRAYEQYF.

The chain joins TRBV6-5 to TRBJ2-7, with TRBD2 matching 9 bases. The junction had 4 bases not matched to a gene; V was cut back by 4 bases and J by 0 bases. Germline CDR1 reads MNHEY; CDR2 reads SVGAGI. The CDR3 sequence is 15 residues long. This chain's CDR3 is CASSWAGGSSYEQYF. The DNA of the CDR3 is TGTGCCAGCAGTTGGGCGGGGGGGAGCTCCTACGAGCAGTACTTC.

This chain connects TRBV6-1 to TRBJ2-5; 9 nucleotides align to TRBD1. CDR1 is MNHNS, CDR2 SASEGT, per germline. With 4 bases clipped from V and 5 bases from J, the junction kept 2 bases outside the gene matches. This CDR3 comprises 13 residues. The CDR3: CASSGGQGETQYF. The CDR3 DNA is TGTGCCAGCAGTGGAGGACAGGGGGAGACCCAGTACTTC.

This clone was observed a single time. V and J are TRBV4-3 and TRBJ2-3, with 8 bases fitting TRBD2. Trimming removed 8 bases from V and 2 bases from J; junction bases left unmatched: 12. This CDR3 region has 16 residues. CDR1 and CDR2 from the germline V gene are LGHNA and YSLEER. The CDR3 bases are TGCGCCAGCGCCAGCGGTGTAGCGGGATTCACAGATACGCAGTATTTT. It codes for CASASGVAGFTDTQYF.